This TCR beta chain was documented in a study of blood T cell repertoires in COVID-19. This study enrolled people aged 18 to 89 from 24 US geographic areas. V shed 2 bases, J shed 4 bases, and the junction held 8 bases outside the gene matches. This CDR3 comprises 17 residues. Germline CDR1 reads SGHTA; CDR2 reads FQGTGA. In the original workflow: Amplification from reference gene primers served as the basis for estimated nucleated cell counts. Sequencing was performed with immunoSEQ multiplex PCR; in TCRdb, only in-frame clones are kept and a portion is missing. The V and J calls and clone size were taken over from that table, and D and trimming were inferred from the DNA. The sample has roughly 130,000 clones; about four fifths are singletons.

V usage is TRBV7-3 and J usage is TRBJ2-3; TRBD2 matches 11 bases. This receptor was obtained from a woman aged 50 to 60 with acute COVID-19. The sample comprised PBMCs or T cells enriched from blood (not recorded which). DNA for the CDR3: TGTGCCAGCAGCTTAGCCCCTATTAGCGGGGGGGCAGATACGCAGTATTTT. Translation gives CASSLAPISGGADTQYF.